This T cell receptor (beta chain) was retrieved from a study of shared clonotypes between healthy human individuals (dated by TCRdb to 2019 to 2021). With respect to the entire study: The cohort included three men and a couple of women between 18 and 49 years of age. For each donor, CD4 naive and CD4 memory were each given three plates, CD8 naive was given two plates, and CD8 memory was given one plate. Per donor, leukapheresis produced somewhere between about 0.85 and 10 billion PBMCs. The study deeply sequenced blood TCR repertoires of about 5 healthy adults to estimate repertoire size and the extent of clonotype sharing between individuals. To increase sequencing depth and limit assay-specific biases, TCR repertoire library preparation and sequencing were carried out by different laboratories using diverse techniques. Beyond this particular receptor, the publication reports: Pairwise subsampling led to the expectation that sequencing depth would affect the degree of clonotype sharing among donors. Sampling was restricted to blood, and TCR repertoires in tissues likely differ from the TCR repertoires found in blood. Incomplete sequencing was indicated by rarefaction of sorted-subset datasets, despite the large sequencing depth. Compared with non-shared clonotypes, clonotypes shared by all four sorted-subset donors had higher generation probabilities. Larger estimated clonotype richness was generally found for naive subsets than for memory subsets. When a few donors were compared, the shared fraction of clonotypes was 5% to 6.5% for naive CD4, about 4% for naive CD8, roughly 2.5% for memory CD4, and around 0.37% for memory CD8. The genetic and exposure-history diversity represented was limited by the small number of donors.

Donors were healthy HIV-negative adults with no recently reported acute infections or vaccinations. Every donor was a Caucasian adult residing in Nashville, Tennessee, USA. CD4+ T cells were enriched by magnetic negative selection, after which naive cells were positively selected on CD45RA and the negative fraction was taken as the memory subset. Blood was obtained by leukapheresis, after which PBMCs were separated by Ficoll-Histopaque density gradient centrifugation and cryopreserved in liquid nitrogen vapor phase. Analytical flow cytometry was used to check the purity and quantity of every magnetically sorted T cell population. From each sorted fraction, genomic DNA was isolated and quantified by UV absorbance on a Nanodrop 2000c. Using the deep immunoSEQ assay, multiplex PCR amplified TCR CDR3 regions from genomic DNA. Genomic DNA extracted from each cell subset was distributed evenly over all wells of several immunoSEQ 96-well plates, and each plate served as one replicate. For sorted subsets, 200 ng of genomic DNA, equivalent to 25,000 to 35,000 T cell genomes, went into each replicate PCR. Purified libraries were measured with a Qubit 3.0 fluorometer, size-checked on a Bioanalyzer 2100, and measured again with the KAPA Library Quantification kit. A separate single-read 150-cycle Illumina NextSeq 550 flow cell was used to sequence each immunoSEQ 96-well plate. As for the authors' bioinformatics: Because the immunoSEQ output included only junctional sequences and no quality scores, the filtering could not be the same as the filtering used for full-length reads. Sequences were annotated with PyIR, a Python wrapper for IgBLAST v1.9, and V/J genes and CDR3 were assigned using IMGT germline references. Reads were removed for weak V/J assignments (E-value above 1e-6), missing CDR3, stop codons, out-of-frame junctions, or ambiguous translated residues. V3J clonotypes were defined as sequences sharing the same inferred V gene, J gene, and CDR3 amino acid sequence. The percentage overlap between two repertoires was calculated by dividing the number of shared unique clonotypes by the size of the smaller repertoire. Richness of each repertoire was evaluated using RTK rarefaction, the Chao1 estimator, and Recon v2.1 estimates of unobserved clonotypes. OLGA was used to compute generation probabilities for all TCRbeta clonotypes that the gDNA method yielded from a handful of donors. TCRdb's version of the immuneACCESS table is confined to in-frame rearrangements and falls short of the full clone set. An unresolved V gene accounts for under half of the shortfall where checked; the remainder is of unknown origin. The V and J calls and clone size were taken over from that table, and D and trimming were inferred from the DNA. The sample data list over 2 million clones, and roughly 92% of these were observed just once. The ten largest clonotypes hold approximately 0.41% of the sample.

Including cysteine and phenylalanine, the CDR3 has 14 amino acids. Just the 42-base CDR3 DNA is kept, in frame starting at base 1. For CDR1 and CDR2, the germline V gene lists SQVTM and ANQGSEA. V gives up 4 bases and J gives up 10 bases, and the segment between their germline ends measures 20 bases. This clone was observed once. Its antigen target is currently unknown. No base quality information exists; no much larger clone differs at one position. The V and J genes are TRBV29-1 and TRBJ2-1, with the D call perhaps TRBD1 or TRBD2, as 5 bases match in each case. The receptor was isolated from a man aged 18 to 29 in good health. Some clones in this sample may be carry-over from other donors' samples. Sample: naive CD4+ T cells from PBMCs. The sample's cell subset or site label, decoded: CD45RA+ positively selected. The CDR3 in this case is CSVVLGDLTLEQFF. The nucleotide sequence reads as follows: TGCAGCGTTGTTCTGGGGGACCTCACCCTAGAGCAGTTCTTC.